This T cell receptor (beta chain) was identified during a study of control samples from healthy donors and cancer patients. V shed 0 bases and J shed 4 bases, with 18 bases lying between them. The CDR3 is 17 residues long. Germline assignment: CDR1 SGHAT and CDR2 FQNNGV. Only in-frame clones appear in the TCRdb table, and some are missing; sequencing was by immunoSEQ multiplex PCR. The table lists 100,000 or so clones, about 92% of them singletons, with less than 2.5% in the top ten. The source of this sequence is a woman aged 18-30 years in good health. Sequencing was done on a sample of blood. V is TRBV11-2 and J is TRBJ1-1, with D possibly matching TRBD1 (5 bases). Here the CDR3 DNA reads TGTGCCAGCAGCTTAGATCGCCGGGACTTAGGAGGCACTGAAGCTTTCTTT. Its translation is CASSLDRRDLGGTEAFF.